This T cell receptor (beta chain) stems from a study of tissue T cells after allogeneic stem cell transplantation. TCRbeta CDR3 was sequenced at survey depth with template counts. Clones were sequenced by immunoSEQ multiplex PCR, and TCRdb holds only the in-frame ones, with some missing. In the table there are some 7,000 clones, over 70% of which are singletons. V lost 4 bases to trimming and J lost 7 bases, with 8 bases between them. The CDR3 has 12 residues. Looked up from germline, CDR1 is MGHRA and CDR2 is YSYEKL. Sequencing was performed on skin, taken at autopsy. This chain uses TRBV4-1 with TRBJ2-1, with D unresolved. This TCR was sampled from a male patient older than 55 with steroid-refractory graft-versus-host disease after an allogeneic stem cell transplant. Some T cells here may be from the graft donor. CDR3 protein: CASSPNRNEQFF. DNA of the CDR3: TGCGCCAGCAGCCCAAATAGGAATGAGCAGTTCTTC.